Presented here are 5 T cell receptor beta chains from one specimen sequenced in a study of Graves' ophthalmopathy and Graves' hyperthyroidism (dated by TCRdb to 2017 to 2018). Reads for this sample came from an Illumina HiSeq 2000. TCR beta CDR3 regions were amplified from RNA transcripts for repertoire sequencing. The first round was an RT-PCR using HTBI primers with the Qiagen OneStep RT-PCR kit, and this first round was followed by a second-round multiplex PCR, then size selection and purification. In-frame beta chains were kept once TCRdb had trimmed the public reads at Q25 with fastp and called clones with MiXCR. One record per CDR3 amino acid sequence lists the most common genes and DNA. The sample table holds about 50,000 distinct CDR3 sequences, of which approximately 52% were seen once. The ten largest clones represent roughly 5% of the sample. Sequencing was done on a sample of peripheral blood. The receptor source for this set is an adult woman with Graves' ophthalmopathy.

In this sample, this clonotype turned up many times. The rearrangement links TRBV12-3 or TRBV12-4 to TRBJ2-1; 7 nucleotides agree with TRBD1. V trimming: 5 bases; J trimming: 7 bases; junction bases outside the gene matches: 11. This CDR3 is 15 amino acids long. The CDR3 DNA follows: TGTGCCAGCAGTCCCTATCCAGGGGGTGGAAATGAGCAGTTCTTC. As protein: CASSPYPGGGNEQFF.

This rearrangement joins TRBV7-2 to TRBJ1-2; TRBD1 matches 10 bases. Germline trimming cut 1 base from V and 2 bases from J; bases unmatched to any gene: 1. The germline CDR1 and CDR2 sequences are SGHTA and FQGNSA. The CDR3 loop spans 15 amino acids. The CDR3 reads CASSLGQGANYGYTF. The CDR3 bases are TGTGCCAGCAGCTTAGGACAGGGGGCCAACTATGGCTACACCTTC.

Details on this clonotype: One end of the junction fails to match germline, which may point to a read error. The chain employs TRBV30 and TRBJ2-2, with 11 bases matching TRBD1. Germline V gene data show CDR1 as GTSNPN and CDR2 as SVGIG (reference sequence). The CDR3 loop spans 13 amino acids. This CDR3 reads CAASGTGGWERFF. The CDR3 bases are TGTGCCGCATCCGGGACAGGGGGTTGGGAGCGGTTTTTT.

In its sample, this clonotype was seen once. The chain recombines TRBV20-1 with TRBJ2-1, with 12 bases identical to TRBD2. This CDR3 has 12 residues. The germline gives CDR1 DFQATT, CDR2 SNEGSKA (reference sequence). The CDR3 here is CSLAGGGNEQFF. CDR3 DNA sequence: TGCAGCCTAGCGGGAGGGGGCAATGAGCAGTTCTTC.

This clonotype was picked up many times. The gene calls are TRBV20-1 and TRBJ1-2; D remains unclear. The germline CDR1 and CDR2 sequences are DFQATT and SNEGSKA (reference sequence). Trimming pared 5 bases from V and 8 bases from J, leaving 15 bases between. The CDR3 is made up of 12 amino acids. As DNA, the CDR3 is TGCAGTGCTGCGCGGGGTTCCTCAGGCTACACCTTC. Amino acids: CSAARGSSGYTF.